This T cell receptor beta chain came from a study of CXCR3-negative and CXCR3-positive naive CD8 T cells. A remark on this clonotype: Its antigen is unknown.

The study, taken as a whole, reports: The study inferred TCR strength from TRB CDR3 properties and found comparable surface CD5 between naive subsets. Naive cells with CXCR3 showed TRB CDR3s that were more hydrophobic than those in CXCR3-negative naive cells. Similar TRBV-TRBJ gene usage was seen in naive CXCR3-negative and CXCR3-positive cells, but not in memory cells.

The V gene's germline CDR1 is DFQATT and CDR2 SNEGSKA (reference sequence). This CDR3 contains 14 residues. The TRB libraries of cDNA were built by UMI-labeled 5' RACE. TCRdb re-called the 5' RACE reads; one entry per CDR3 protein, DNA not given. This sample contains around 92,000 distinct CDR3 sequences. The specimen sequenced was naive CXCR3- CD8+ T cells from blood. Regarding subset: CD45RO-CCR7+CD27+CD95- naive CD8+ T cells lacking CXCR3 (TNR3-). V and J are TRBV20-1 and TRBJ2-1; the TCRdb call, TRBD1, lacks DNA for checking. The sequence was collected from a human donor in good health. Some clones in this sample may be carry-over from other donors' samples. The CDR3 sequence: CSARDGTGNNEQFF.